This T cell receptor beta chain was sequenced for a study of shared clonotypes between healthy human individuals. Notes on the study in general: Relative to clonotypes present in all four donors, those not shared had lower generation probabilities. The authors sampled blood alone, and tissue repertoires likely differ. The rarefaction results pointed to incomplete sorted-subset sequencing despite large depth.

CD4+ cell separation produced CD45RA+ naive and CD45RA-negative memory subsets. To note about this clone: The target antigen is unknown.

The V gene lost 4 bases and the J gene lost 3 bases, with 7 bases spanning the gap. This CDR3 comprises 12 residues. The V gene's germline CDR1 is SGHRS and CDR2 YFSETQ. Using immunoSEQ multiplex PCR, the repertoire was profiled, and TCRdb retains in-frame clones only, with some absent. The sample comprises under 2,500,000 clones, approximately 94% of which are singletons, and around 0.13% rests with the top ten. This clonotype was obtained from a man aged 18 to 30 in good health. Sequencing input: naive CD4+ T cells sorted from blood. This sample's subset: CD45RA+ positively selected. The chain links TRBV5-1 to TRBJ2-5; D call uncertain. CDR3 DNA sequence: TGCGCCAGCAGCCAAGTAGAAGAGACCCAGTACTTC. Its protein is CASSQVEETQYF.